This T cell receptor beta chain came from a study of blood T cell repertoires in COVID-19. Looking at the study overall: Samples representing acute and convalescent COVID-19 were sourced from the United States, Italy and Spain. The analysed material was cDNA or gDNA that came from T cells, B-cell-depleted T cells, or PBMCs.

V lost 6 bases, J lost 0 bases, and 2 bases stayed unmatched. Germline CDR1 and CDR2: SGHVS and FNYEAQ. The CDR3 is 13 amino acids. This clone was found a few times. Original processing notes: Quantification of nucleated cells was approximated via reference gene primer amplification. Data came from immunoSEQ multiplex PCR; TCRdb stores just in-frame clones and leaves some out. The DNA gave D and trimming, while V, J and clone size come from that table. The profile covers 120,000 or so clones, with about 70% appearing a single time and 2.2% taken by the ten largest. The specimen was peripheral blood. The chain has TRBV7-6 and TRBJ2-7; 7 bases are a match to TRBD2. This TCR was sampled from a woman aged 70-85 years with acute or convalescent COVID-19. The CDR3 loop is CASRAGSSYEQYF. The CDR3 nucleotides read TGTGCCAGCAGAGCGGGGAGCTCCTACGAGCAGTACTTC.